This TCR beta chain was sequenced for a study of cytomegalovirus exposure and HLA in healthy donors. PCR amplification relied on 60 Vbeta primers (plus 13 Jbeta primers). The protocol was immunoSEQ multiplex PCR, while the TCRdb copy is restricted to in-frame clones and leaves out a portion. Among 100,000 to 150,000 clones, 81% were seen once, and the ten largest hold approximately 2.2%. Germline-derived CDR1 and CDR2 are MNHEY and SMNVEV (reference sequence). V trimming: 2 bases; J trimming: 4 bases; junction bases outside the gene matches: 8. The CDR3 runs 15 residues. V is TRBV27 and J is TRBJ2-7, with 7 bases fitting TRBD2. The sequence was obtained from a middle-aged woman in good health and CMV-seronegative. The sequenced material came from PBMCs. CDR3 amino acids: CASSLTSVVWYEQYF. As DNA, the CDR3 is TGTGCCAGCAGTTTAACTAGCGTTGTTTGGTACGAGCAGTACTTC.